These 14 T cell receptor beta chains were sequenced from one sample in a study of blood T cell repertoires in COVID-19 (dated by TCRdb to the early 2020s). The library was produced with the immunoSEQ multiplex PCR assay. Here the immuneACCESS table is served through TCRdb, limited to in-frame sequences with V and J called. Missing clones are a known gap in these copies; in checked studies unresolved V genes cover under half, and the rest lacks a known reason. This sample gives 150,000 or so clones in total; about 90% of them show up just once. The ten top clones hold around 4% of the sample. Source material: peripheral blood. The receptors here all came from a woman in her 70s with acute or convalescent COVID-19.

The CDR3 loop is CASSDSAGGYGYTF. The CDR3, as DNA: TGCGCCAGCAGCGATTCGGCAGGGGGTTATGGCTACACCTTC. The rearrangement uses TRBV5-1 and TRBJ1-2; the match to TRBD1 covers 7 bases. This CDR3 has 14 residues. V trimming: 4 bases; J trimming: 5 bases; junction bases outside the gene matches: 8. Germline V CDR1 and CDR2: SGHRS, YFSETQ.

The chain has TRBV5-8 and TRBJ1-5; D might be TRBD1 (5 bases). Trimming stripped 1 base from V and 3 bases from J, with 11 bases between. CDR1 and CDR2 from the germline V gene are SGHTS and YDEGEE. The CDR3 contains 15 residues. The CDR3 here is CASSLSLQVNQPQHF. In DNA, the CDR3 is TGTGCCAGCAGCTTGTCGTTACAGGTCAATCAGCCCCAGCATTTT.

This clone has just one count. The DNA for the CDR3 is TGTGCCAGCAGCTTCTGGGGCAGGAGTAATCAGCCCCAGCATTTT. The encoded protein is CASSFWGRSNQPQHF. The chain recombines TRBV5-6 with TRBJ1-5; TRBD1 is a possible D gene (5 bases). This CDR3 comprises 15 residues. V was pared by 2 bases and J by 4 bases, with 13 bases between. Germline loops: CDR1 SGHDT, CDR2 YYEEEE.

The rearrangement links TRBV7-9 to TRBJ1-2; D unresolved. Trimming left V 5 bases short and J 4 bases short, with 14 bases between. This CDR3 has 14 amino acids. Germline V lookup: CDR1 SEHNR, CDR2 FQNEAQ (reference sequence). CDR3 sequence: CASSREAAVYGYTF. Written as DNA, the CDR3 is TGTGCCAGCAGCCGAGAGGCAGCCGTCTATGGCTACACCTTC.

The V gene is TRBV7-8, the J gene TRBJ1-5; the match to TRBD1 covers 10 bases. This CDR3 contains 15 residues. The V segment lost 4 bases and the J segment 7 bases; nucleotides outside the gene matches: 7. Germline CDR1 SGHVS, CDR2 FQNEAQ. The CDR3 DNA reads as TGTGCCAGCAGCTCATACCCGGGACAGGGGCAGCCCCAGCATTTT. It yields the protein CASSSYPGQGQPQHF.

The chain joins TRBV9 to TRBJ2-1; 7 nucleotides align to TRBD1. The trim removed 3 bases at V and 6 bases at J, leaving 6 bases unmatched. This CDR3 has 14 amino acids. The germline V gene has CDR1 SGDLS and CDR2 YYNGEE. CDR3 residues: CASSGSRGSNEQFF. The CDR3 DNA reads TGTGCCAGCAGCGGCAGCAGGGGGAGCAATGAGCAGTTCTTC.

V usage is TRBV11-3 and J usage is TRBJ2-2; 10 positions match TRBD2. CDR1 SGHNT and CDR2 YENEEA come from the germline V gene. CDR3 length: 17 amino acids. V lost 5 bases to trimming and J lost 3 bases; unmatched junction nucleotides: 9. CDR3 in amino acids: CASSPGRLAGDTGELFF. The CDR3 nucleotides read TGTGCCAGCAGCCCGGGTAGGCTAGCGGGGGACACCGGGGAGCTGTTTTTT.

This chain joins TRBV12-3 or TRBV12-4 and TRBJ2-7; D gene ambiguous. The CDR3 has 12 residues. Deletions cut 6 bases from V and 4 bases from J, with 10 bases between. CDR3 residues: CASSLAGYEQYF. DNA of the CDR3: TGTGCCAGCAGCCTTGCAGGTTACGAGCAGTACTTC.

The chain has TRBV4-3 and TRBJ2-1; 12 nucleotides line up with TRBD2. V trimming: 4 bases; J trimming: 7 bases; junction bases outside the gene matches: 5. The germline gives CDR1 LGHNA, CDR2 YSLEER. CDR3 size: 15 residues. The CDR3 nucleotides are TGCGCCAGCAGCCGGCTAGCGGGAGGGCCTAATGAGCAGTTCTTC. Translating it yields CASSRLAGGPNEQFF.

There are a few counts of this clone. The chain employs TRBV29-1 and TRBJ1-1; tentative D call: TRBD1 (5 bases). V lost 4 bases to trimming and J lost 1 base, with 13 bases between them. Germline values: CDR1 SQVTM, CDR2 ANQGSEA. The CDR3 extends over 14 amino acids. CDR3 in DNA: TGCAGCGTTGCTGGTCGGGGGGAGAACACTGAAGCTTTCTTT. It codes for CSVAGRGENTEAFF. Based on the CDR3 plus reference TRBV29-1 and TRBJ1-1, the full variable domain is SAVISQKPSRDICQRGTSLTIQCQVDSQVTMMFWYRQQPGQSLTLIATANQGSEATYESGFVIDKFPISRPNLTFSTLTVSNMSPEDSSIYLCSVAGRGENTEAFFGQGTRLTVV.

The gene calls are TRBV9 and TRBJ2-3; D is undetermined. Germline V lookup: CDR1 SGDLS, CDR2 YYNGEE. The CDR3 is 13 amino acids. V was pared by 1 base and J by 3 bases, with 6 bases between. The CDR3 reads CASSVTQTDTQYF. For the CDR3, the DNA is TGTGCCAGCAGCGTAACACAAACAGATACGCAGTATTTT.

J is TRBJ1-2 and V is TRBV4-1, with 7 positions matching TRBD1. The germline gives CDR1 MGHRA, CDR2 YSYEKL. The CDR3 has 16 residues. V lost 3 bases, J lost 1 base, and 8 bases stayed unmatched. This CDR3 reads CASSHSPGQLNYGYTF. CDR3 DNA: TGCGCCAGCAGCCATTCTCCGGGACAGCTTAACTATGGCTACACCTTC.

This clone was counted a single time. The chain recombines TRBV5-1 with TRBJ1-1, with D tentatively TRBD1 (6 bases). The CDR3 length is 17 residues. V lost 0 bases to trimming and J lost 0 bases, with 15 bases between them. The germline V gene encodes CDR1 SGHRS and CDR2 YFSETQ. The CDR3 loop reads CASSLVPGRGMNTEAFF. The CDR3 DNA reads TGCGCCAGCAGCTTGGTTCCCGGGAGGGGGATGAACACTGAAGCTTTCTTT.

V is TRBV18 and J is TRBJ2-2, with D perhaps TRBD1 (6 bases). Trimming left V 5 bases short and J 6 bases short, with 7 bases between. Germline lookup yields CDR1 KGHSH and CDR2 LQKENI. This CDR3 comprises 12 residues. DNA for the CDR3: TGTGCCAGCTCAACAGGGTCCGGGGAGCTGTTTTTT. Protein sequence: CASSTGSGELFF.